The 23 T cell receptor beta chains below all came from one sample that was sequenced in a study of blood T cell repertoires in COVID-19. The table came from immunoSEQ multiplex PCR; TCRdb's copy has only in-frame clones and leaves some out. The repertoire holds approximately 400,000 clones, under 85% seen once, with about 5.4% in the top ten. The source material was PBMCs or T cells enriched from blood (not recorded which). All receptors derive from a woman between 50 and 59 years old who had recovered from COVID-19.

Note on this clone: The same CDR3 arises from other DNA sequences in this sample as well. The genes are TRBV2 and TRBJ1-1, with TRBD1 matching 9 bases. The J segment lost 5 bases and the V segment lost 4 bases, leaving 5 bases of the junction unmatched. The CDR3 has 14 amino acids. CDR1 is SNHLY, CDR2 FYNNEI, per germline. CDR3 sequence reads: CASSGGTGRTEAFF. The CDR3 region has the DNA TGTGCCAGCAGTGGGGGGACAGGGCGGACTGAAGCTTTCTTT.

This sequence joins TRBV10-3 and TRBJ2-1, with D possibly being TRBD2 (5 bases). This CDR3 has 12 residues. The germline CDR1 and CDR2 sequences are ENHRY and SYGVKD. V lost 3 bases and J lost 6, with 6 bases in between. The CDR3, as DNA: TGTGCCATCAGTGATGAGGGCAATGAGCAGTTCTTC. This encodes CAISDEGNEQFF.

The gene calls are TRBV6-5 and TRBJ1-1; 8 bases match TRBD1. V shed 4 bases, J shed 5 bases, and the junction held 9 bases outside the gene matches. Germline V gives CDR1 MNHEY, CDR2 SVGAGI. This CDR3 has 15 amino acids. CDR3 nucleotides: TGTGCCAGCAGTTTGCCCGGACAGGGAAGGACTGAAGCTTTCTTT. Residues: CASSLPGQGRTEAFF.

CDR3 DNA: TGTGCCAGCAGCTTAGGCGATAATCAGCCCCAGCATTTT. This codes for CASSLGDNQPQHF. V is TRBV11-3 and J is TRBJ1-5; D unresolved. Germline values: CDR1 SGHNT, CDR2 YENEEA. The germline V and J ends were trimmed by 1 base and 4 bases, with 5 bases remaining between them. There are 13 residues in the CDR3.

The chain couples TRBV4-2 to TRBJ1-2; tentatively, D is TRBD1 (5 bases). The germline V gene has CDR1 LGHNA and CDR2 YNFKEQ. This CDR3 is 15 amino acids long. Deletions cut 0 bases from V and 0 bases from J, with 8 bases between. The CDR3 region is CASSQEGATNYGYTF. As DNA, the CDR3 is TGTGCCAGCAGCCAAGAAGGGGCAACTAACTATGGCTACACCTTC.

V and J are TRBV30 and TRBJ2-3, with 10 nucleotides matching TRBD2. The CDR3 runs to 13 residues. J lost 4 bases, V lost 5 bases, and 3 bases had no gene match. The germline gives CDR1 GTSNPN, CDR2 SVGIG (reference sequence). This CDR3 is CAWLAGVADTQYF. The CDR3 DNA reads as TGTGCCTGGCTAGCGGGAGTGGCAGATACGCAGTATTTT.

The chain is built from TRBV15 and TRBJ2-1; D gene ambiguous. V was clipped by 0 bases and J by 8 bases, with 5 bases between them. The CDR3 sequence is 12 residues long. The germline gives CDR1 LNHNV, CDR2 YYDKDF (reference sequence). In nucleotides, the CDR3 is TGTGCCACCAGCAGAGATTACTATGAGCAGTTCTTC. Its translation: CATSRDYYEQFF.

J is TRBJ1-1 and V is TRBV6-5, with D possibly being TRBD1 (6 bases). Trimming shortened V by 0 bases and J by 3 bases, and 14 bases separated the two germline ends. Germline V gives CDR1 MNHEY, CDR2 SVGAGI. This CDR3 comprises 16 residues. This CDR3 reads CASSYSRTGTYTEAFF. CDR3 coding DNA: TGTGCCAGCAGTTACTCGCGTACAGGGACCTACACTGAAGCTTTCTTT.

This chain connects TRBV19 to TRBJ1-5; TRBD1 is a possible D gene (6 bases). The CDR3 is 14 residues long. Trimming removed 10 bases at V and 6 bases at J, with 19 bases between. In germline, CDR1 is LNHDA, CDR2 SQIVND (reference sequence). CDR3 DNA sequence: TGTGCCACCTTGCCCAGGGGCTGGGGTCAGCCCCAGCATTTT. Its translation is CATLPRGWGQPQHF.

This chain joins TRBV12-3 or TRBV12-4 and TRBJ1-1; D is perhaps TRBD1 (5 bases). The CDR3 sequence is 13 residues long. With 2 bases removed from V and 3 bases from J, the gap between germline ends came to 7 bases. CDR3 loop: CASSLSRDTEAFF. The DNA of the CDR3 is TGTGCCAGCAGTTTAAGCAGGGACACTGAAGCTTTCTTT.

The chain links TRBV6-5 to TRBJ1-1; no clear D gene. Germline values: CDR1 MNHEY, CDR2 SVGAGI. V shed 2 bases and J shed 4 bases, with 14 bases lying between them. The CDR3 consists of 15 residues. The chain's CDR3 is CASSYRRSTGTEAFF. The DNA of the CDR3 is TGTGCCAGCAGTTACCGGCGGTCGACTGGCACTGAAGCTTTCTTT.

J is TRBJ1-5 and V is TRBV19; D is undetermined. Germline CDR1 is LNHDA and CDR2 is SQIVND (reference sequence). Between the trimmed V and J ends, which lost 4 bases and 2 bases, there was a span of 12 bases. The CDR3 spans 15 residues. Written as DNA, the CDR3 is TGTGCCAGTAGTAGTGGGCCTAGCGGCAATCAGCCCCAGCATTTT. This sequence encodes CASSSGPSGNQPQHF. Full variable domain (outside the CDR3, taken from reference TRBV19 and TRBJ1-5): DGGITQSPKYLFRKEGQNVTLSCEQNLNHDAMYWYRQDPGQGLRLIYYSQIVNDFQKGDIAEGYSVSREKKESFPLTVTSAQKNPTAFYLCASSSGPSGNQPQHFGDGTRLSIL.

The chain is built from TRBV7-2 and TRBJ1-4, with TRBD1 matching 8 bases. The CDR3 consists of 14 residues. Germline CDR1 reads SGHTA; CDR2 reads FQGNSA. With V trimmed by 5 bases and J by 13 bases, 12 bases remained unmatched. CDR3 loop: CASSGPGQGFTLFF. CDR3 DNA sequence: TGTGCCAGCAGCGGGCCCGGACAGGGCTTTACACTGTTTTTT. Full variable domain (remainder filled in from reference TRBV7-2 and TRBJ1-4): GAGVSQSPSNKVTEKGKDVELRCDPISGHTALYWYRQSLGQGLEFLIYFQGNSAPDKSGLPSDRFSAERTGGSVSTLTIQRTQQEDSAVYLCASSGPGQGFTLFFGSGTQLSVL.

V is TRBV9 and J is TRBJ1-1, with TRBD1 as a possible D gene (6 bases). V lost 3 bases to trimming and J lost 1 base, with 16 bases between them. In germline, CDR1 is SGDLS, CDR2 YYNGEE. The CDR3 runs 16 residues. The CDR3: CASSEGGGAPNTEAFF. The DNA for the CDR3 is TGTGCCAGCAGCGAGGGGGGGGGCGCGCCGAACACTGAAGCTTTCTTT.

As DNA, the CDR3 is TGCAGCCCCGAGTATATGGACAGGGTTCCTCGTGAGCAGTACTTC. Protein sequence: CSPEYMDRVPREQYF. This rearrangement joins TRBV29-1 to TRBJ2-7; 8 bases match TRBD1. V lost 8 bases to trimming and J lost 7 bases; unmatched junction nucleotides: 19. CDR3 size: 15 residues. The germline V gene has CDR1 SQVTM and CDR2 ANQGSEA.

The V gene is TRBV7-8, the J gene TRBJ1-2; TRBD1 matches at 8 bases. The CDR3 runs to 18 residues. Losses at the gene ends were 3 bases for V and 2 bases for J; bases not matched to a gene: 14. Germline lookup yields CDR1 SGHVS and CDR2 FQNEAQ. CDR3 nucleotide sequence: TGTGCCAGCAGCTTTCTACCGGGACAGGCCCCCGAGAACTATGGCTACACCTTC. Its protein is CASSFLPGQAPENYGYTF.

This sequence joins TRBV11-3 and TRBJ2-7, with TRBD2 identical over 8 bases. The CDR3 has 12 amino acids. Trimming at V came to 4 bases and at J to 7 bases, leaving 3 bases not matched to a gene. Germline assignment: CDR1 SGHNT and CDR2 YENEEA. CDR3 DNA: TGTGCCAGCAGCTCGGGACTAGGGGAGCAGTACTTC. This translates into CASSSGLGEQYF.

The chain has TRBV29-1 and TRBJ1-1, with D possibly being TRBD1 (6 bases). Germline lookup yields CDR1 SQVTM and CDR2 ANQGSEA. With 7 bases removed from V and 3 bases from J, the gap between germline ends came to 18 bases. The CDR3 totals 14 residues. The CDR3 spells CSGFQGPGDTEAFF. The CDR3 DNA reads TGCAGCGGATTCCAGGGGCCTGGGGACACTGAAGCTTTCTTT.

V and J are TRBV18 and TRBJ1-5, with D unresolved. The CDR3 contains 13 residues. Trimming pared 3 bases from V and 4 bases from J, leaving 7 bases between. CDR1 KGHSH and CDR2 LQKENI come from the germline V gene. CDR3 sequence: CASSPTLNQPQHF. The CDR3, as DNA: TGTGCCAGCTCACCGACACTTAATCAGCCCCAGCATTTT.

This chain's CDR3 is CASSSTGQGSGGNTIYF. The CDR3 bases are TGTGCCAGCAGCTCGACGGGACAGGGAAGTGGTGGAAACACCATATATTTT. The genes are TRBV9 and TRBJ1-3; 9 positions match TRBD1. Losses at the gene ends were 4 bases for V and 3 bases for J; bases not matched to a gene: 11. The CDR3 runs to 17 residues. Germline V gene lookup returns CDR1 SGDLS and CDR2 YYNGEE.

Details on this clone: Additional DNA sequences in this sample encode the identical CDR3. The rearrangement links TRBV28 to TRBJ1-1; D ambiguous. Germline CDR1 and CDR2: MDHEN and SYDVKM. The germline V and J ends were trimmed by 2 bases and 1 base, with 5 bases remaining between them. The CDR3 runs to 13 residues. The CDR3 coding sequence is TGTGCCAGCAGTTTACCCGGGAACACTGAAGCTTTCTTT. Translated: CASSLPGNTEAFF.

The chain employs TRBV27 and TRBJ2-7, with 7 bases aligning to TRBD2. This CDR3 contains 13 residues. Trimming removed 5 bases from V and 3 bases from J; junction bases left unmatched: 4. Germline V gives CDR1 MNHEY, CDR2 SMNVEV (reference sequence). The CDR3 DNA follows: TGTGCCAGCAGTCCCGGACTAGACTACGAGCAGTACTTC. Protein sequence: CASSPGLDYEQYF.

V and J are TRBV2 and TRBJ1-5; 9 bases map to TRBD1. The germline CDR1 and CDR2 sequences are SNHLY and FYNNEI. Trimming took 4 bases from V and 2 from J; bases not matched to a gene: 15. The CDR3 totals 19 residues. The chain's CDR3 is CASSVRLGTGFSGNQPQHF. The CDR3 DNA sequence: TGTGCCAGCAGTGTACGCCTCGGGACAGGGTTTAGTGGCAATCAGCCCCAGCATTTT.